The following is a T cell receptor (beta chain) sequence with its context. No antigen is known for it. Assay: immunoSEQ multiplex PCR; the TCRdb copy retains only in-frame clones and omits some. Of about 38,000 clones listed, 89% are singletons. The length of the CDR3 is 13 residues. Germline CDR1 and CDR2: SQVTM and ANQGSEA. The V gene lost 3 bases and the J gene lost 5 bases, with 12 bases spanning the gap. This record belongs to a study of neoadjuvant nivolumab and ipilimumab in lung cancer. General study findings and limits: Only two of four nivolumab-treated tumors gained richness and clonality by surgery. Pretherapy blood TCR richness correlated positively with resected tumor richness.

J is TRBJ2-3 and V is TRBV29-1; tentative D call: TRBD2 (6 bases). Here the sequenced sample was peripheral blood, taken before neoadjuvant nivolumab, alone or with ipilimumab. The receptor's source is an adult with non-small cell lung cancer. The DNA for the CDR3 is TGCAGCGTTGAGATGGAGACTAGAGATACGCAGTATTTT. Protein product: CSVEMETRDTQYF.